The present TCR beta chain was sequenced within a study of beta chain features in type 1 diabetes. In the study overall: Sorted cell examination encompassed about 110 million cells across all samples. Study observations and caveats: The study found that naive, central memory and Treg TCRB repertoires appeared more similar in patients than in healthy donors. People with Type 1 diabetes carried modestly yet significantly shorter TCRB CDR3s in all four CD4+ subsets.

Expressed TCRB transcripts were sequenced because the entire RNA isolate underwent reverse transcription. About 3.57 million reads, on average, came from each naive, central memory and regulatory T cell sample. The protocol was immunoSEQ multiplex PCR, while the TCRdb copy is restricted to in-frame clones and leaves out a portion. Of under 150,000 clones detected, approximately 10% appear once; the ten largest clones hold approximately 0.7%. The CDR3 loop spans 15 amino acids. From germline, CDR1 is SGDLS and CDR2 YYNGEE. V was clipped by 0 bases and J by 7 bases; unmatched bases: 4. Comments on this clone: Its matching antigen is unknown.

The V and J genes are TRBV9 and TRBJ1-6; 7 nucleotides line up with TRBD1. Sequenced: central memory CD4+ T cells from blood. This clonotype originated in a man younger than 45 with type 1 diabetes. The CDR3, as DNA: TGTGCCAGCAGCGTAGAGACAGGGTCGAATTCACCCCTCCACTTT. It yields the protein CASSVETGSNSPLHF.